This T cell receptor beta chain was sequenced in a study of blood T cell repertoires in COVID-19. Study background: The samples span acute and convalescent COVID-19 from the United States, Italy and Spain.

Sequencing used immunoSEQ multiplex PCR; TCRdb keeps in-frame clones, though not all of them. The data show about 54,000 clones, approximately 91% seen once. Germline-derived CDR1 and CDR2 are LNHDA and SQIVND (reference sequence). J was trimmed by 5 bases and V by 6 bases; bases with no gene match: 13. The length of the CDR3 is 15 residues. The chain couples TRBV19 to TRBJ2-7, with 7 bases matching TRBD2. The clonotype comes from a man between 45 and 60 years old with acute or convalescent COVID-19. The sequenced sample consisted of peripheral blood. CDR3 in amino acids: CASSQDLHGGDEQYF. Here the CDR3 DNA reads TGTGCCAGTAGCCAGGACTTACATGGGGGGGACGAGCAGTACTTC.